Shown below are 29 T cell receptor beta chains from a single sample sequenced in a study of technical replicates of blood from a handful of donors. Clones were sequenced by immunoSEQ multiplex PCR, and TCRdb holds only the in-frame ones, with some missing. Of tens of thousands of clones listed, approximately 93% are singletons. The source material was T cells isolated from PBMCs. Receptors originate from a human donor in good health.

The chain has TRBV4-1 and TRBJ1-5; D gene unclear. Trimming left V 1 base short and J 5 bases short, with 6 bases between. The germline CDR1 and CDR2 sequences are MGHRA and YSYEKL. The CDR3 length is 13 residues. The CDR3 region has the DNA TGCGCCAGCAGCCAAGCTGTAGATCAGCCCCAGCATTTT. Residues: CASSQAVDQPQHF.

The chain recombines TRBV27 with TRBJ2-7, with 8 nucleotides matching TRBD2. Germline V gives CDR1 MNHEY, CDR2 SMNVEV (reference sequence). V was clipped by 4 bases and J by 7 bases; unmatched bases: 9. The CDR3 runs to 14 residues. CDR3 protein: CASSWAGGYSEQYF. The CDR3 nucleotides read TGTGCCAGCAGTTGGGCGGGGGGATATTCAGAGCAGTACTTC.

The J gene is TRBJ2-3, the V gene TRBV18; weak D call: TRBD1 (5 bases). This CDR3 is 15 amino acids long. V lost 0 bases, J lost 0 bases, and 7 bases lay in between. Germline-derived CDR1 and CDR2 are KGHSH and LQKENI. CDR3 protein: CASSPPGASTDTQYF. Here the CDR3 DNA reads TGTGCCAGCTCACCACCAGGGGCTAGCACAGATACGCAGTATTTT.

CDR3: CASSLGIMGPQFTEAFF. In DNA, the CDR3 is TGCGCCAGCAGCTTGGGCATAATGGGCCCCCAGTTCACTGAAGCTTTCTTT. The chain couples TRBV5-1 to TRBJ1-1; D is unclear. This CDR3 spans 17 amino acids. Germline CDR1 is SGHRS and CDR2 is YFSETQ. Trimming took 0 bases from V and 4 from J, leaving 19 bases between them. Full variable domain (remainder filled in from reference TRBV5-1 and TRBJ1-1): KAGVTQTPRYLIKTRGQQVTLSCSPISGHRSVSWYQQTPGQGLQFLFEYFSETQRNKGNFPGRFSGRQFSNSRSEMNVSTLELGDSALYLCASSLGIMGPQFTEAFFGQGTRLTVV.

The chain links TRBV19 to TRBJ2-1; 13 nucleotides align to TRBD2. Trimming took 5 bases from V and 6 from J; bases not matched to a gene: 7. The CDR3 extends over 16 amino acids. Germline V gene lookup returns CDR1 LNHDA and CDR2 SQIVND (reference sequence). In nucleotides, the CDR3 is TGTGCCAGTAGTCCAGGGGGGACTAGCGGGATCAATGAGCAGTTCTTC. Translation gives CASSPGGTSGINEQFF.

The rearrangement links TRBV2 to TRBJ2-1; D is undetermined. Germline-derived CDR1 and CDR2 are SNHLY and FYNNEI. V was pared by 10 bases and J by 3 bases, with 4 bases between. This CDR3 is built from 10 residues. CDR3 sequence reads: CATFYNEQFF. For the CDR3, the DNA is TGTGCCACCTTCTACAATGAGCAGTTCTTC.

The chain joins TRBV20-1 to TRBJ2-7; D is undetermined. This CDR3 contains 11 residues. The germline gives CDR1 DFQATT, CDR2 SNEGSKA (reference sequence). Trimming took off 2 bases at V and 0 bases at J, with 2 bases between the two ends. CDR3 DNA sequence: TGCAGTGCTAGATACTCCTACGAGCAGTACTTC. Translation gives CSARYSYEQYF.

This clone is a singleton in its sample. The chain links TRBV30 to TRBJ1-6; a weak D match, TRBD1 (5 bases). Trimming took off 4 bases at V and 0 bases at J, with 13 bases between the two ends. The germline gives CDR1 GTSNPN, CDR2 SVGIG (reference sequence). The CDR3 runs to 16 residues. The CDR3 DNA reads as TGTGCCTGGACATTGGCAGGGCGCTCCTATAATTCACCCCTCCACTTT. Its translation is CAWTLAGRSYNSPLHF.

This chain joins TRBV11-3 and TRBJ2-5; the D gene is possibly TRBD1 (6 bases). This CDR3 has 14 amino acids. Trimming left V 10 bases short and J 2 bases short, with 17 bases between. Germline values: CDR1 SGHNT, CDR2 YENEEA. DNA of the CDR3: TGTGCCACTTCAAAGGGGGTCCAACAAGAGACCCAGTACTTC. Amino acid sequence: CATSKGVQQETQYF. Using reference TRBV11-3 and TRBJ2-5 for the parts outside the CDR3, the full variable domain is EAGVVQSPRYKIIEKKQPVAFWCNPISGHNTLYWYLQNLGQGPELLIRYENEEAVDDSQLPKDRFSAERLKGVDSTLKIQPAELGDSAVYLCATSKGVQQETQYFGPGTRLLVL.

The V call is TRBV5-4, the J call TRBJ2-7; 12 nucleotides match TRBD1. Germline CDR1 reads SGHNT; CDR2 reads YYREEE (reference sequence). After removal of 2 bases from V and 5 bases from J, the junction contained 8 bases not matched to a gene. The CDR3 totals 16 residues. In DNA form, the CDR3 reads TGTGCCAGCAGCTTAAACCCCGGGACAGGGGGCAACGAGCAGTACTTC. This gives the protein CASSLNPGTGGNEQYF.

The CDR3 spells CASYPLGDRAYEQYF. The CDR3 bases are TGTGCCAGCTATCCTCTGGGTGACAGAGCCTACGAGCAGTACTTC. The chain joins TRBV28 to TRBJ2-7, with D possibly matching TRBD1 (5 bases). Germline V gene data show CDR1 as MDHEN and CDR2 as SYDVKM. Between the trimmed V and J ends, which lost 8 bases and 2 bases, there was a span of 19 bases. The CDR3 runs to 15 residues.

This sequence joins TRBV28 and TRBJ2-1; the D is unclear. V was pared by 5 bases and J by 9 bases, with 11 bases between. In germline, CDR1 is MDHEN, CDR2 SYDVKM. There are 12 residues in the CDR3. The CDR3 nucleotides read TGTGCCAGCAGTGTCCCTCGCGGTGAGCAGTTCTTC. Its translation is CASSVPRGEQFF.

The J gene is TRBJ1-2, the V gene TRBV7-9; D ambiguous. CDR3 length equals 14 residues. CDR1 is SEHNR and CDR2 is FQNEAQ in the germline V gene (reference sequence). V was trimmed by 1 base and J by 4 bases, leaving 10 bases between them. The CDR3 loop is CASSLEVPSYGYTF. The CDR3 DNA reads TGTGCCAGCAGCTTAGAGGTCCCTAGCTATGGCTACACCTTC.

The chain employs TRBV6-5 and TRBJ2-7, with a possible D match to TRBD1 (7 bases). Germline V gene sequence: CDR1 MNHEY, CDR2 SVGAGI. This CDR3 has 14 amino acids. Trimming shortened V by 2 bases and J by 4 bases, and 12 bases separated the two germline ends. The CDR3 DNA reads as TGTGCCAGCAGTTACGTGTCAGGGGGGTACGAGCAGTACTTC. Its protein product is CASSYVSGGYEQYF.

The chain is built from TRBV27 and TRBJ2-3; TRBD2 is a possible D gene (6 bases). The CDR3 covers 14 residues. CDR1 is MNHEY and CDR2 is SMNVEV in the germline V gene (reference sequence). The V and J ends lost 6 bases and 0 bases respectively, with 10 bases between them. The CDR3 protein is CASSPGLSTDTQYF. The CDR3 bases are TGTGCCAGCAGCCCGGGACTCAGCACAGATACGCAGTATTTT.

The chain couples TRBV4-1 to TRBJ1-5; D remains ambiguous. The germline V gene has CDR1 MGHRA and CDR2 YSYEKL. This CDR3 spans 13 amino acids. V lost 1 base, J lost 7 bases, and 8 bases lay in between. CDR3 coding DNA: TGCGCCAGCAGCCAAGTCCCGGGGCAGCCCCAGCATTTT. Protein: CASSQVPGQPQHF.

V and J are TRBV27 and TRBJ2-1, with 7 bases lining up with TRBD1. Germline V gene lookup returns CDR1 MNHEY and CDR2 SMNVEV (reference sequence). The CDR3 loop spans 15 amino acids. The V and J ends lost 6 bases and 3 bases, in that order; junction bases with no gene match: 8. CDR3 loop: CASRLDRDVYNEQFF. CDR3 DNA sequence: TGTGCCAGCAGACTCGACAGGGACGTCTACAATGAGCAGTTCTTC.

The count of this clone is one. This chain uses TRBV5-6 with TRBJ2-3, with 7 bases identical to TRBD2. The V and J ends lost 5 bases and 14 bases, in that order; junction bases with no gene match: 14. The germline V gene has CDR1 SGHDT and CDR2 YYEEEE. The CDR3 length is 13 residues. The CDR3 sequence: CASSGRFAGVPYF. The CDR3 DNA reads as TGTGCCAGCAGTGGAAGGTTTGCGGGAGTTCCGTATTTT.

The chain employs TRBV4-1 and TRBJ2-7; 7 bases are shared with TRBD2. V lost 1 base, J lost 0 bases, and 6 bases stayed unmatched. The CDR3 consists of 16 residues. CDR1 and CDR2 (germline): MGHRA, YSYEKL. This CDR3 reads CASSQGDYLPSYEQYF. In DNA form, the CDR3 reads TGCGCCAGCAGCCAAGGGGACTACTTACCCTCCTACGAGCAGTACTTC.

The rearrangement links TRBV7-2 to TRBJ2-5, with 9 bases lining up with TRBD2. Germline lookup yields CDR1 SGHTA and CDR2 FQGNSA. With V trimmed by 2 bases and J by 4 bases, 11 bases remained unmatched. The CDR3 is made up of 17 amino acids. CDR3 nucleotide sequence: TGTGCCAGCAGCTTACTCCTAGAGCGGGGGGAAGCAGAGACCCAGTACTTC. Translated, it gives CASSLLLERGEAETQYF.

This chain links TRBV18 with TRBJ1-5; the D gene is possibly TRBD1 (6 bases). CDR1 and CDR2 from the germline V gene are KGHSH and LQKENI. The CDR3 totals 15 residues. The germline V and J ends were trimmed by 2 bases and 5 bases, with 13 bases remaining between them. Written as DNA, the CDR3 is TGTGCCAGCTCACCAAACGGGGGGCAGGATCAGCCCCAGCATTTT. Its protein is CASSPNGGQDQPQHF.

The chain carries TRBV5-6 and TRBJ2-2; 8 positions agree with TRBD1. CDR1 and CDR2 from the germline V gene are SGHDT and YYEEEE. This CDR3 has 16 amino acids. The junction had 4 bases not matched to a gene; V was cut back by 0 bases and J by 3 bases. The CDR3 loop reads CASSLGQGRYTGELFF. DNA of the CDR3: TGTGCCAGCAGCTTGGGACAGGGGCGATACACCGGGGAGCTGTTTTTT.

The J gene is TRBJ2-2, the V gene TRBV5-1, with 7 bases identical to TRBD2. The CDR3 is made up of 15 amino acids. From germline, CDR1 is SGHRS and CDR2 YFSETQ. Trimming at V came to 5 bases and at J to 3 bases, leaving 7 bases not matched to a gene. The CDR3 spells CASRPTAGDTGELFF. DNA for the CDR3: TGCGCCAGCAGACCGACCGCGGGGGACACCGGGGAGCTGTTTTTT. Together with reference TRBV5-1 and TRBJ2-2, the CDR3 gives the full variable domain: KAGVTQTPRYLIKTRGQQVTLSCSPISGHRSVSWYQQTPGQGLQFLFEYFSETQRNKGNFPGRFSGRQFSNSRSEMNVSTLELGDSALYLCASRPTAGDTGELFFGEGSRLTVL.

This clone showed up just a few times. V gene TRBV4-1 combines with J gene TRBJ2-2; maybe TRBD1 (5 bases). The V and J ends lost 2 bases and 7 bases respectively, with 20 bases between them. The germline gives CDR1 MGHRA, CDR2 YSYEKL. The CDR3 extends over 17 amino acids. CDR3 amino acids: CASSQPLGKGPFGELFF. The CDR3 DNA reads TGCGCCAGCAGCCAACCCCTTGGGAAGGGGCCCTTCGGGGAGCTGTTTTTT.

Here the CDR3 DNA reads TGCGCCAGCAGCTTGATCAGGCAGGAAGCTAACTATGGCTACACCTTC. It translates to CASSLIRQEANYGYTF. The chain has TRBV5-1 and TRBJ1-2; no reliable D call. The CDR3 has 16 residues. Germline V gene lookup returns CDR1 SGHRS and CDR2 YFSETQ. V was shortened by 1 base and J by 0 bases, with 13 bases between the two germline ends. Supplemented by reference TRBV5-1 and TRBJ1-2, the full variable domain reads KAGVTQTPRYLIKTRGQQVTLSCSPISGHRSVSWYQQTPGQGLQFLFEYFSETQRNKGNFPGRFSGRQFSNSRSEMNVSTLELGDSALYLCASSLIRQEANYGYTFGSGTRLTVV.

The V call is TRBV27, the J call TRBJ2-3; 14 bases match TRBD2. The CDR3 has 15 amino acids. Germline CDR1 reads MNHEY; CDR2 reads SMNVEV (reference sequence). V dropped 6 bases and J dropped 4; count of bases not matched to a gene: 3. The CDR3 DNA sequence: TGTGCCAGCAGCGGGACTAGCGGGAGAGCAGATACGCAGTATTTT. It yields the protein CASSGTSGRADTQYF.

The chain combines TRBV27 with TRBJ1-1; 9 nucleotides match TRBD1. The CDR3 consists of 15 residues. Germline V gene sequence: CDR1 MNHEY, CDR2 SMNVEV (reference sequence). V lost 5 bases to trimming and J lost 5 bases; unmatched junction nucleotides: 9. DNA of the CDR3: TGTGCCAGCAGTCTCCTACAGGGGGCGAGTACTGAAGCTTTCTTT. Amino acid sequence: CASSLLQGASTEAFF.

This chain joins TRBV6-5 and TRBJ2-7; perhaps TRBD2 as D (5 bases). This CDR3 contains 14 residues. V was clipped by 0 bases and J by 3 bases, with 9 bases between them. Germline-derived CDR1 and CDR2 are MNHEY and SVGAGI. For the CDR3, the DNA is TGTGCCAGCAGTTACTCCCCCGGGAACTACGAGCAGTACTTC. This translates into CASSYSPGNYEQYF.

V is TRBV5-1 and J is TRBJ2-1; D is uncertain. The CDR3 has 14 residues. Germline CDR1 and CDR2: SGHRS and YFSETQ. Deletions cut 2 bases from V and 4 bases from J, with 10 bases between. Here the CDR3 reads CASSFGPQYNEQFF. The CDR3 DNA sequence: TGCGCCAGCAGCTTTGGCCCACAATACAATGAGCAGTTCTTC.